This T cell receptor (beta chain) was captured in a study of PD-1 blockade in classical Hodgkin lymphoma. Overall study context: Patients received nivolumab 3 mg/kg intravenously every 2 weeks. Study conclusions and caveats: Reports indicated that newly diagnosed patients had lower baseline TCR diversity than healthy donors did. Significant TCR diversity gains by C4D1 occurred in CD4+ but not CD8+ cells. The causes of the repertoire differences, possibly disease activity or prior therapy, remain undefined.

Notes on this clone: The target antigen is unknown.

The time point was: cycle 4 day 1 (C4D1), after six to seven weeks of nivolumab. Each patient relapsed following autologous stem cell transplantation, and prior brentuximab vedotin exposure differed. This table comes from immunoSEQ multiplex PCR, and its TCRdb copy is limited to in-frame clones, with some not included. The sample has roughly 30,000 clones, 81% seen once. The CDR3 loop spans 17 amino acids. J gave up 1 base and V 4 bases, and 9 bases lay outside the gene matches. Germline loops: CDR1 SGHAT, CDR2 FQDESV (reference sequence). Sequenced material: peripheral blood mononuclear cells (PBMCs), taken before the fourth cycle of nivolumab. This sequence was found in a human donor with classical Hodgkin lymphoma. The chain employs TRBV11-1 and TRBJ1-1; 10 bases map to TRBD1. Here the CDR3 reads CASSSVPGQGWNTEAFF. The CDR3 bases are TGTGCCAGCAGCTCAGTCCCGGGACAGGGGTGGAACACTGAAGCTTTCTTT.